The T cell receptor beta chain described here comes from a study of molecular identifiers for immune sequencing clone quantification. Study findings and constraints: Clones with over 20 RNA copies captured over 99% of effector molecules but under 1% of naive ones.

TCR libraries were built in bulk with a published protocol and specific TCR primers. TCRdb processed the PCR reads anew with MiXCR; each CDR3 protein has one entry. The sample yields roughly 9,800 distinct CDR3 sequences, 20% to 25% seen once. Comment on this clonotype: Its antigen is undetermined. This may be a read error: a much more frequent sequence differs by one nucleotide.

Sorted inputs of about 19,000 to 1,100,000 cells, with 10%, 30% or 50% RNA, yielded naive CD8 libraries. Naive CD8 T cells were sorted as CD8+CD4-CCR7+CD45RA+. Trimming cost V 8 bases and J 1 base, with 18 bases left between them. CDR1 is MGHRA and CDR2 is YSYEKL in the germline V gene. The CDR3 spans 16 residues. Sequencing was carried out using naive CD8+ T cells from blood, with Jurkat cell RNA spiked in. Documented subset: FACS-sorted CD8+CD4-CCR7+CD45RA+ naive T cells. The chain links TRBV4-1 to TRBJ2-1, with a weak D call TRBD1 (5 bases). The TCR originated in a human donor in good health. Some libraries in this study had Jurkat cell RNA spiked in. The CDR3 sequence: CASGLRQTLSYNEQFF. The CDR3 coding sequence is TGCGCCAGCGGCCTTCGACAGACCTTATCCTACAATGAGCAGTTCTTC.